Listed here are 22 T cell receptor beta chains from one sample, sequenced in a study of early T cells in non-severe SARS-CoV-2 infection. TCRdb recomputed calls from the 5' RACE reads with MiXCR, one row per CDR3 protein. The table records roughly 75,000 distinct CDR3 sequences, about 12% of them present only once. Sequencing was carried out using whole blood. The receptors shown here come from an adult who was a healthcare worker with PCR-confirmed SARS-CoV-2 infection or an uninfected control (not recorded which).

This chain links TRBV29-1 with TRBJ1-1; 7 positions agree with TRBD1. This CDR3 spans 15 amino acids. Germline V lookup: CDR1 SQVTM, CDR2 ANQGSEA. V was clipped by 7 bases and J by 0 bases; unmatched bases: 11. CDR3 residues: CSGEQGTFMNTEAFF. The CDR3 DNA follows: TGCAGCGGGGAACAGGGGACGTTCATGAACACTGAAGCTTTCTTT. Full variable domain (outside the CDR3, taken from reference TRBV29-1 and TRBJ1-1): SAVISQKPSRDICQRGTSLTIQCQVDSQVTMMFWYRQQPGQSLTLIATANQGSEATYESGFVIDKFPISRPNLTFSTLTVSNMSPEDSSIYLCSGEQGTFMNTEAFFGQGTRLTVV.

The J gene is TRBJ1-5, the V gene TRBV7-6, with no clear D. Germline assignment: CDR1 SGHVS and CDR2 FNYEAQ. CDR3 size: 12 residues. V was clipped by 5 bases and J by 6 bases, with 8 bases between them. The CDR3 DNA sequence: TGTGCCAGCAGCGATGGTGCTCAGCCCCAGCATTTT. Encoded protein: CASSDGAQPQHF.

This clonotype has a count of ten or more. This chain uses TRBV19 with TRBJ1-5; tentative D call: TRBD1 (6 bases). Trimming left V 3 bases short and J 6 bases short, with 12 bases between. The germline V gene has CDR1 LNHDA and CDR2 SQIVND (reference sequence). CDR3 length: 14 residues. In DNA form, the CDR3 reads TGTGCCAGTAGTATCGACAGGACAGTTCAGCCCCAGCATTTT. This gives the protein CASSIDRTVQPQHF.

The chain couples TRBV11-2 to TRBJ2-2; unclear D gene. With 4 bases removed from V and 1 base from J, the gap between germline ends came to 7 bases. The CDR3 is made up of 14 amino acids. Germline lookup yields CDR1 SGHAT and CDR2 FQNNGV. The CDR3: CASSSVRNTGELFF. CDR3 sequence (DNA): TGTGCCAGCAGCTCTGTTCGGAACACCGGGGAGCTGTTTTTT. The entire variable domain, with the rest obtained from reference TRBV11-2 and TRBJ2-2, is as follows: EAGVAQSPRYKIIEKRQSVAFWCNPISGHATLYWYQQILGQGPKLLIQFQNNGVVDDSQLPKDRFSAERLKGVDSTLKIQPAKLEDSAVYLCASSSVRNTGELFFGEGSRLTVL.

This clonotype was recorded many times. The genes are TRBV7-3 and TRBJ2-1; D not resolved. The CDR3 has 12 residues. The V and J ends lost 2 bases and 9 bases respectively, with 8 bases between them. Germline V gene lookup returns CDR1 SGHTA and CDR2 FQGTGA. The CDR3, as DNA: TGTGCCAGCAGCTTATCGACGGTTGAGCAGTTCTTC. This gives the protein CASSLSTVEQFF.

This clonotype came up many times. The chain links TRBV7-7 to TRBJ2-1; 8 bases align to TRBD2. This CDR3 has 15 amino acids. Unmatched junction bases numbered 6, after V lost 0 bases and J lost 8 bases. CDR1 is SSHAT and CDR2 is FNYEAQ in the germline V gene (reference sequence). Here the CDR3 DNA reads TGTGCCAGCAGCTTAGCGCCGGGACTAGAGCATGAGCAGTTCTTC. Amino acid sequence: CASSLAPGLEHEQFF.

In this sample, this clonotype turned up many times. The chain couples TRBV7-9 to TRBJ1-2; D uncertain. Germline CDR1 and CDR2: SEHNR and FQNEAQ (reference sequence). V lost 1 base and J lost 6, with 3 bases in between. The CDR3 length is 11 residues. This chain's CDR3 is CASSLGHGYTF. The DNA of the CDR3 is TGTGCCAGCAGCTTAGGTCATGGCTACACCTTC.

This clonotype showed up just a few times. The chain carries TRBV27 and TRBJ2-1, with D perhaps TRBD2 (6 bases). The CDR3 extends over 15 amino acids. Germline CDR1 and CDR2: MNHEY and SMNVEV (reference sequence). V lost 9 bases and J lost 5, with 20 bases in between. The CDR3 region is CARSQGKGGDNEQFF. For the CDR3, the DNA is TGTGCCAGGAGTCAGGGAAAAGGAGGGGACAATGAGCAGTTCTTC.

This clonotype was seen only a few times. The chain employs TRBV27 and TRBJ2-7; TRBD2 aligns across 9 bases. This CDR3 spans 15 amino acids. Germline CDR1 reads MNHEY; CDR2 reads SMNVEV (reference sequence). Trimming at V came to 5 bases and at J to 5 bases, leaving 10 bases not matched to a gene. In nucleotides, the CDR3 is TGTGCCAGCAGTCCCCTAGCGGGACCCGGCCACGAGCAGTACTTC. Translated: CASSPLAGPGHEQYF.

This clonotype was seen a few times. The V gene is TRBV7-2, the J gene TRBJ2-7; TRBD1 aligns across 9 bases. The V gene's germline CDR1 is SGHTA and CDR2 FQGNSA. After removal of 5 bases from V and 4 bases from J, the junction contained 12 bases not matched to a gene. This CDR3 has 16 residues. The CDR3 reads CASSTYSGTGLYEQYF. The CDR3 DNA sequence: TGTGCCAGCAGCACCTATTCCGGGACAGGGCTTTACGAGCAGTACTTC.

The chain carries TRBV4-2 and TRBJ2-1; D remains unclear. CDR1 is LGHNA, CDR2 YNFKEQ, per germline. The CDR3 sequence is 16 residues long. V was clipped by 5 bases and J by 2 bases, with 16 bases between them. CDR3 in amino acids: CASSSWPAATYNEQFF. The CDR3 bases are TGTGCCAGCAGCTCTTGGCCGGCGGCCACCTACAATGAGCAGTTCTTC.

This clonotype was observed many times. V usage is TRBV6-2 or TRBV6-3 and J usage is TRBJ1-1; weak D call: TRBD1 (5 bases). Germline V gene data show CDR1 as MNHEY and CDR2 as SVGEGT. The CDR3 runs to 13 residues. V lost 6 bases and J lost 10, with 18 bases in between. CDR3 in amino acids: CASRSGPSGGAFF. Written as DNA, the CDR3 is TGTGCCAGCAGATCCGGGCCATCGGGGGGAGCTTTCTTT.

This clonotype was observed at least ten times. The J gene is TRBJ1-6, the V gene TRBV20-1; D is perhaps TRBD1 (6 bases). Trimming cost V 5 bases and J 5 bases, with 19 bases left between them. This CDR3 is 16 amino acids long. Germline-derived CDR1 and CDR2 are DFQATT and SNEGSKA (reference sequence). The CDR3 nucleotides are TGCAGTGCTCGTGAGGGGGGCGGCGGGGATAATTCACCCCTCCACTTT. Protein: CSAREGGGGDNSPLHF.

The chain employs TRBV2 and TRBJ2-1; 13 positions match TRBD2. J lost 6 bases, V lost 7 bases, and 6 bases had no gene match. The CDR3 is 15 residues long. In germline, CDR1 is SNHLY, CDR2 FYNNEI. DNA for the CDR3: TGTGCCAGCATGTCCCGGACTAGCGGGAGCAATGAGCAGTTCTTC. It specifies CASMSRTSGSNEQFF.

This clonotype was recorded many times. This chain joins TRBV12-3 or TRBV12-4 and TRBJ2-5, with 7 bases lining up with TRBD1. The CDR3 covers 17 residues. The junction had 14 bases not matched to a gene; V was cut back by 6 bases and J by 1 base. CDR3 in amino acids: CASSQVGFTGAQETQYF. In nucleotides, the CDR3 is TGTGCCAGCAGCCAAGTGGGTTTTACAGGGGCCCAAGAGACCCAGTACTTC.

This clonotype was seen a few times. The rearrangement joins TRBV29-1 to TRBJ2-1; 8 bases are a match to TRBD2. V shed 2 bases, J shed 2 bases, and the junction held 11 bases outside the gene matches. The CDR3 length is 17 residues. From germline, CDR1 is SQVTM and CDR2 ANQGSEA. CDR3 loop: CSVEFLRAGAPYNEQFF. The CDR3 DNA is TGCAGCGTTGAATTCTTGCGAGCGGGAGCACCCTACAATGAGCAGTTCTTC.

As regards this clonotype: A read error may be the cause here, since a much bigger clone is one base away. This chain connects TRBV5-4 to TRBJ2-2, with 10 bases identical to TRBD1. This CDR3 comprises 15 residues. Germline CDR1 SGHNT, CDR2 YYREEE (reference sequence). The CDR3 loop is CASSRGQGITGEMFF. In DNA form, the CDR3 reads TGTGCCAGCAGCCGGGGACAGGGGATCACCGGGGAGATGTTTTTT.

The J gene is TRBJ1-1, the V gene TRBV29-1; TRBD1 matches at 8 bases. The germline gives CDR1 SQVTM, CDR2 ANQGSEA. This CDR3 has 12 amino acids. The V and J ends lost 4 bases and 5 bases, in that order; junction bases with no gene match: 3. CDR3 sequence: CSVGQGRTEAFF. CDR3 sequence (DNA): TGCAGCGTTGGACAGGGGAGGACTGAAGCTTTCTTT.

The CDR3 reads CASSLGGPYNEQFF. Here the CDR3 DNA reads TGTGCCAGCAGCTTAGGCGGCCCCTACAATGAGCAGTTCTTC. The genes are TRBV7-6 and TRBJ2-1, with D uncertain. This CDR3 has 14 amino acids. With 1 base removed from V and 2 bases from J, the gap between germline ends came to 6 bases. Germline V gene lookup returns CDR1 SGHVS and CDR2 FNYEAQ.

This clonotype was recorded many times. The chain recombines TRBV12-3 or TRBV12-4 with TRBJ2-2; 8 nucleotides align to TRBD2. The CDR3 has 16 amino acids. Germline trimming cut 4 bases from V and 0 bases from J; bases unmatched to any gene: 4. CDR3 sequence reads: CASSSERESNTGELFF. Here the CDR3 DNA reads TGTGCCAGCAGTTCCGAGCGGGAGTCGAACACCGGGGAGCTGTTTTTT.

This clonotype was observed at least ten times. The CDR3 region is CASSAGPGTSYEQYF. The CDR3, as DNA: TGTGCCAGCAGCGCGGGCCCCGGGACTAGCTACGAGCAGTACTTC. The chain joins TRBV9 to TRBJ2-7, with 8 bases identical to TRBD2. Germline V gives CDR1 SGDLS, CDR2 YYNGEE. Trimming took 3 bases from V and 3 from J; bases not matched to a gene: 8. The CDR3 runs to 15 residues.

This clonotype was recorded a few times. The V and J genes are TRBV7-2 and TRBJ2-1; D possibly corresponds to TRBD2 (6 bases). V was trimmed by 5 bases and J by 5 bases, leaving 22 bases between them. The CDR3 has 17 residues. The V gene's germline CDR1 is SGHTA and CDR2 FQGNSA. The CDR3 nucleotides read TGTGCCAGCAGCCGACAACCCGGAGGGGCTAGAAACAATGAGCAGTTCTTC. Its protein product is CASSRQPGGARNNEQFF. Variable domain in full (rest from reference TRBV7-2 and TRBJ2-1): GAGVSQSPSNKVTEKGKDVELRCDPISGHTALYWYRQSLGQGLEFLIYFQGNSAPDKSGLPSDRFSAERTGGSVSTLTIQRTQQEDSAVYLCASSRQPGGARNNEQFFGPGTRLTVL.